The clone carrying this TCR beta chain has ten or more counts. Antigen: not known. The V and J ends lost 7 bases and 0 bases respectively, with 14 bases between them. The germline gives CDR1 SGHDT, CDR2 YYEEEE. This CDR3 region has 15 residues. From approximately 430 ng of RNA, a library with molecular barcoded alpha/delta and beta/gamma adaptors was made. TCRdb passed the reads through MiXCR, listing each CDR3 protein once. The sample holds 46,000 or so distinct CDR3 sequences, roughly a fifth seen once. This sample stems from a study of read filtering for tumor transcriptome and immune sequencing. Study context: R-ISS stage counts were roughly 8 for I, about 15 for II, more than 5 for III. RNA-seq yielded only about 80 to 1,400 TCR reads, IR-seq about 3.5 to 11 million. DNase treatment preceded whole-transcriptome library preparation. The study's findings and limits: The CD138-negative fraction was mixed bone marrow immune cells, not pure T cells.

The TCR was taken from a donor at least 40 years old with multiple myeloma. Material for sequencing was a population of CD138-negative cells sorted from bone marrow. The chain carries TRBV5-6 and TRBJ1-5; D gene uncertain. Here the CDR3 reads CASSPGVYSNQPQHF. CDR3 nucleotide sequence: TGTGCCAGCTCCCCCGGGGTGTATAGCAATCAGCCCCAGCATTTT. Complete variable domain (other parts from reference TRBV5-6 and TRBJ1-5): DAGVTQSPTHLIKTRGQQVTLRCSPKSGHDTVSWYQQALGQGPQFIFQYYEEEERQRGNFPDRFSGHQFPNYSSELNVNALLLGDSALYLCASSPGVYSNQPQHFGDGTRLSIL.